These 27 T cell receptor beta chains were all obtained from the same sample, sequenced in a study of T cell responses to AZD1222 COVID-19 vaccine. Clones were sequenced by immunoSEQ multiplex PCR, and TCRdb holds only the in-frame ones, with some missing. The sample shows about 200,000 clones, about 93% of them seen only once. Source: peripheral blood, taken 28 days after the second AZD1222 dose. The receptor source for this set is an adult who received the AZD1222 COVID-19 vaccine.

This sequence joins TRBV29-1 and TRBJ2-1; perhaps TRBD2 as D (5 bases). V dropped 2 bases and J dropped 4 bases, with 6 bases sitting between them. CDR1 is SQVTM and CDR2 is ANQGSEA in the germline V gene. There are 12 residues in the CDR3. The CDR3 DNA reads as TGCAGCGTTGAACTAGCTTACAATGAGCAGTTCTTC. This encodes CSVELAYNEQFF.

This chain joins TRBV24-1 and TRBJ2-5; a weak D match, TRBD2 (6 bases). Trimming shortened V by 3 bases and J by 5 bases, and 12 bases separated the two germline ends. The germline V gene encodes CDR1 KGHDR and CDR2 SFDVKD. The CDR3 is made up of 14 amino acids. The DNA of the CDR3 is TGTGCCACCAGTGATAGGGGACTGCGGGAGACCCAGTACTTC. Amino acid sequence: CATSDRGLRETQYF.

This chain links TRBV27 with TRBJ1-2; D may be TRBD1 (6 bases). Germline CDR1 reads MNHEY; CDR2 reads SMNVEV (reference sequence). The CDR3 runs 15 residues. V was trimmed by 8 bases and J by 6 bases, leaving 22 bases between them. This CDR3 reads CASGQDSRGKDGYTF. CDR3 nucleotides: TGTGCCAGCGGGCAAGACTCCAGGGGCAAGGATGGCTACACCTTC.

This clone is a singleton in its sample. This rearrangement joins TRBV28 to TRBJ1-1; D remains ambiguous. V lost 5 bases and J 2 bases, leaving 18 bases between the germline ends. This CDR3 has 16 residues. Germline V CDR1 and CDR2: MDHEN, SYDVKM. CDR3 DNA sequence: TGTGCCAGCAGTCTTCACAACAGCCCCGTAAACACTGAAGCTTTCTTT. Translating it yields CASSLHNSPVNTEAFF.

As concerns this clone: At the DNA level, this CDR3 is encoded by other sequences in the same sample as well. V is TRBV6-5 and J is TRBJ1-1; a possible D gene is TRBD1 (5 bases). Germline assignment: CDR1 MNHEY and CDR2 SVGAGI. The CDR3 totals 13 residues. Trimming left V 0 bases short and J 5 bases short, with 7 bases between. The CDR3 sequence is CASSYSGGTEAFF. DNA for the CDR3: TGTGCCAGCAGTTACTCCGGGGGAACTGAAGCTTTCTTT.

DNA for the CDR3: TGTGCCAGCAGTCCGCTAGACAGGAAAGAGACCCAGTACTTC. Its translation: CASSPLDRKETQYF. The chain links TRBV7-3 to TRBJ2-5, with a possible D match to TRBD1 (6 bases). This CDR3 has 14 residues. Trimming cost V 6 bases and J 3 bases, with 14 bases left between them. Per the germline V gene, CDR1 is SGHTA and CDR2 is FQGTGA.

The chain links TRBV3-1 (or the pseudogene TRBV3-2) to TRBJ1-4; TRBD1 aligns across 11 bases. J gave up 0 bases and V 5 bases, and 2 bases lay outside the gene matches. Per the germline V gene, CDR1 is LGHDT and CDR2 is YNNKEL (reference sequence). This CDR3 is 16 amino acids long. CDR3 in DNA: TGTGCCAGCAGCGGGGGACAGGGGGCAACTAATGAAAAACTGTTTTTT. It codes for CASSGGQGATNEKLFF.

The chain couples TRBV6-5 to TRBJ1-5; maybe TRBD1 (5 bases). V lost 6 bases and J lost 1, with 13 bases in between. The germline gives CDR1 MNHEY, CDR2 SVGAGI. The length of the CDR3 is 15 residues. CDR3 in DNA: TGTGCCAGCAGCCCCCGGGGGGGAAGCAATCAGCCCCAGCATTTT. Translation gives CASSPRGGSNQPQHF.

This chain joins TRBV9 and TRBJ2-7, with TRBD2 matching 8 bases. The V and J ends lost 0 bases and 6 bases, in that order; junction bases with no gene match: 8. The CDR3 extends over 15 amino acids. Germline V gene lookup returns CDR1 SGDLS and CDR2 YYNGEE. CDR3 amino acids: CASSVGVGGEAEQYF. CDR3 nucleotide sequence: TGTGCCAGCAGCGTAGGCGTCGGGGGGGAGGCCGAGCAGTACTTC.

V gene TRBV27 combines with J gene TRBJ1-6; TRBD1 agrees at 7 bases. The junction had 3 bases not matched to a gene; V was cut back by 2 bases and J by 5 bases. Germline loops: CDR1 MNHEY, CDR2 SMNVEV (reference sequence). The CDR3 is 15 residues long. CDR3 sequence: CASSLLGQHNSPLHF. For the CDR3, the DNA is TGTGCCAGCAGTTTACTGGGACAGCATAATTCACCCCTCCACTTT.

V is TRBV24-1 and J is TRBJ2-2; D gene uncertain. V dropped 5 bases and J dropped 7 bases, with 10 bases sitting between them. The CDR3 has 13 amino acids. Per the germline V gene, CDR1 is KGHDR and CDR2 is SFDVKD. CDR3: CATSVSLDGELFF. In nucleotides, the CDR3 is TGTGCCACCAGTGTTTCACTCGACGGGGAGCTGTTTTTT.

V gene TRBV12-3 or TRBV12-4 combines with J gene TRBJ1-6; D call uncertain. The CDR3 runs to 12 residues. Trimming pared 3 bases from V and 9 bases from J, leaving 6 bases between. The CDR3 bases are TGTGCCAGCAGTTTCAGCCGTTCACCCCTCCACTTT. Residues: CASSFSRSPLHF.

This clone was picked up one time. J is TRBJ1-4 and V is TRBV19, with 7 nucleotides matching TRBD1. Germline V gives CDR1 LNHDA, CDR2 SQIVND (reference sequence). The CDR3 length is 16 residues. With 4 bases clipped from V and 0 bases from J, the junction kept 5 bases outside the gene matches. CDR3: CASSKGGVATNEKLFF. In DNA, the CDR3 is TGTGCCAGTAGTAAAGGGGGCGTCGCAACTAATGAAAAACTGTTTTTT.

This clone was found once. The chain carries TRBV6-5 and TRBJ1-5; D unclear. Germline CDR1 and CDR2: MNHEY and SVGAGI. Trimming took 0 bases from V and 2 from J, leaving 5 bases between them. There are 14 residues in the CDR3. The CDR3 here is CASSYSLGNQPQHF. In DNA form, the CDR3 reads TGTGCCAGCAGTTACTCTTTGGGCAATCAGCCCCAGCATTTT.

This chain joins TRBV9 and TRBJ2-7; 7 bases fit TRBD2. V shed 4 bases and J 0 bases; nucleotides not matched to a gene: 1. Germline V lookup: CDR1 SGDLS, CDR2 YYNGEE. The CDR3 runs to 13 residues. CDR3 amino acids: CASSPSGSYEQYF. In DNA, the CDR3 is TGTGCCAGCAGCCCTAGCGGCTCCTACGAGCAGTACTTC.

The chain is built from TRBV20-1 and TRBJ2-1; no definite D call. The CDR3 length is 11 residues. The ends were cut back, 0 bases at V and 10 bases at J, with 7 bases in the middle. Germline loops: CDR1 DFQATT, CDR2 SNEGSKA (reference sequence). The DNA for the CDR3 is TGCAGTGCTAGAGATCTTCTGGAGCAGTTCTTC. Amino acids: CSARDLLEQFF.

The chain links TRBV10-3 to TRBJ2-6; D is undetermined. CDR3 length: 11 residues. Looked up from germline, CDR1 is ENHRY and CDR2 is SYGVKD. V was cut by 6 bases and J by 8 bases, with 5 bases left in between. The CDR3 coding sequence is TGTGCCATCAGCAGCACCAACGTCCTGACTTTC. Translated, it gives CAISSTNVLTF.

The V call is TRBV4-1, the J call TRBJ2-1; 8 bases map to TRBD2. Germline CDR1 reads MGHRA; CDR2 reads YSYEKL. The trim removed 1 base at V and 7 bases at J, leaving 6 bases unmatched. This CDR3 region has 15 residues. The CDR3, as DNA: TGCGCCAGCAGCCAAGGAAGCGGGGGTTTGAATGAGCAGTTCTTC. Encoded protein: CASSQGSGGLNEQFF.

V and J are TRBV19 and TRBJ1-1; 10 bases map to TRBD1. Per the germline V gene, CDR1 is LNHDA and CDR2 is SQIVND (reference sequence). Trimming cost V 1 base and J 11 bases; bases outside gene matches: 10. This CDR3 region has 15 residues. The CDR3 reads CASSIVPGQGREAFF. CDR3 nucleotides: TGTGCCAGTAGTATAGTGCCGGGACAGGGGCGAGAGGCTTTCTTT.

The V and J genes are TRBV3-1 (or the pseudogene TRBV3-2) and TRBJ1-5; D is uncertain. CDR1 LGHDT and CDR2 YNNKEL come from the germline V gene (reference sequence). Trimming took off 4 bases at V and 6 bases at J, with 10 bases between the two ends. The CDR3 length is 13 residues. CDR3 sequence (DNA): TGTGCCAGCAGCCGAAGCATGAGTCAGCCCCAGCATTTT. Residues: CASSRSMSQPQHF.

For the CDR3, the DNA is TGCGCCAGCAGCTGGGGGGACAGGGGGCGCGATGAGCAGTTCTTC. Translating gives CASSWGDRGRDEQFF. The gene calls are TRBV5-1 and TRBJ2-1; 12 bases align to TRBD1. This CDR3 comprises 15 residues. With V trimmed by 3 bases and J by 8 bases, 6 bases remained unmatched. Germline CDR1 SGHRS, CDR2 YFSETQ.

CDR3 DNA sequence: TGTGCCACCAGTGATTTGCGAGACGGTGGCTACACCTTC. As protein: CATSDLRDGGYTF. V usage is TRBV24-1 and J usage is TRBJ1-2; D ambiguous. CDR3 size: 13 residues. In germline, CDR1 is KGHDR, CDR2 SFDVKD. The V gene lost 0 bases and the J gene lost 7 bases, with 8 bases spanning the gap.

The chain combines TRBV4-1 with TRBJ1-5, with unresolved D. From germline, CDR1 is MGHRA and CDR2 YSYEKL. The CDR3 loop spans 14 amino acids. Trimming pared 0 bases from V and 9 bases from J, leaving 12 bases between. This chain's CDR3 is CASSQDPGSAPQHF. DNA of the CDR3: TGCGCCAGCAGCCAAGATCCGGGATCGGCGCCCCAGCATTTT.

The chain combines TRBV28 with TRBJ2-1; D may be TRBD1 (7 bases). CDR3 length: 16 residues. CDR1 MDHEN and CDR2 SYDVKM come from the germline V gene. Trimming removed 3 bases at V and 10 bases at J, with 22 bases between. CDR3 amino acids: CASSFRVTGRGGEQFF. CDR3 sequence (DNA): TGTGCCAGCAGTTTTAGGGTGACAGGGCGGGGTGGAGAGCAGTTCTTC. The variable domain in full, completed from reference TRBV28 and TRBJ2-1, reads DVKVTQSSRYLVKRTGEKVFLECVQDMDHENMFWYRQDPGLGLRLIYFSYDVKMKEKGDIPEGYSVSREKKERFSLILESASTNQTSMYLCASSFRVTGRGGEQFFGPGTRLTVL.

This chain uses TRBV19 with TRBJ2-1, with D perhaps matching TRBD1 (5 bases). The CDR3 extends over 15 amino acids. Germline CDR1 is LNHDA and CDR2 is SQIVND (reference sequence). Trimming left V 3 bases short and J 7 bases short, with 16 bases between. The CDR3 region has the DNA TGTGCCAGTAGTATTCGACAGCAGCTCGCTAATGAGCAGTTCTTC. Its protein is CASSIRQQLANEQFF.

This chain uses TRBV6-6 with TRBJ1-6; no clear D. With 3 bases removed from V and 0 bases from J, the gap between germline ends came to 3 bases. CDR1 and CDR2 (germline): MNHNY, SVGAGI (reference sequence). The CDR3 sequence is 14 residues long. CDR3 nucleotide sequence: TGTGCCAGCAGTTATAGCTCCTATAATTCACCCCTCCACTTT. Translation: CASSYSSYNSPLHF.

This sequence joins TRBV5-8 and TRBJ1-5; 8 nucleotides line up with TRBD1. J gave up 6 bases and V 5 bases, and 7 bases lay outside the gene matches. The CDR3 contains 14 residues. Germline V CDR1 and CDR2: SGHTS, YDEGEE. The CDR3 protein is CASRETGGVQPQHF. For the CDR3, the DNA is TGTGCCAGCAGAGAAACAGGGGGGGTTCAGCCCCAGCATTTT.